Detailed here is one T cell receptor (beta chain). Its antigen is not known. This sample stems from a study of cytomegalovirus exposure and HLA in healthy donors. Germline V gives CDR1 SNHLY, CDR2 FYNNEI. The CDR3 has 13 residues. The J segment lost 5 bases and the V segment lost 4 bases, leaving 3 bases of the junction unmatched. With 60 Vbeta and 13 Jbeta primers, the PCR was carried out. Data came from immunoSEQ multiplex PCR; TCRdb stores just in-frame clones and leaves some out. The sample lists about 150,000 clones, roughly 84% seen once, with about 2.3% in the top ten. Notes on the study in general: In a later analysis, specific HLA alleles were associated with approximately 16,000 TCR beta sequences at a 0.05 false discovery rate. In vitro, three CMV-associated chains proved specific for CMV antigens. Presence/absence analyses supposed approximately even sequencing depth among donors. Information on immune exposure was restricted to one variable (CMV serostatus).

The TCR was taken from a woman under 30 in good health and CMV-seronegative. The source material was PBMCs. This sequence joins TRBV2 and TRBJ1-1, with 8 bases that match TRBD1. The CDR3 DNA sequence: TGTGCCAGCAGTGGCAACAGGGGGACTGAAGCTTTCTTT. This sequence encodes CASSGNRGTEAFF. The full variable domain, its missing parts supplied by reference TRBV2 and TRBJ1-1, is EPEVTQTPSHQVTQMGQEVILRCVPISNHLYFYWYRQILGQKVEFLVSFYNNEISEKSEIFDDQFSVERPDGSNFTLKIRSTKLEDSAMYFCASSGNRGTEAFFGQGTRLTVV.